These 9 T cell receptor beta chains share one sample of origin, sequenced in a study of regulatory T cells in long-lasting Graves disease. Time point reported: newly diagnosed GD, antithyroid drugs for less than 3 months. PBMC-derived RNA was used for the TCR library. Building of the TCR beta libraries involved iRepertoire HTBI primers and Arm-PCR of CDR3 regions. TCRdb fed the multiplex PCR reads into MiXCR, producing one record per CDR3 protein. The sample lists approximately 350,000 distinct CDR3 sequences, 16% occurring once. These data were likewise used in another study, on T cells in Graves' hyperthyroidism and ophthalmopathy.

The source material was peripheral blood mononuclear cells (PBMCs), sampled at new diagnosis, from a patient treated with antithyroid drugs. The receptors shown here come from a man aged 35-49 years with Graves disease.

This clonotype appeared many times. The chain uses TRBV5-4 and TRBJ2-3; D might be TRBD1 (5 bases). The germline V gene encodes CDR1 SGHNT and CDR2 YYREEE (reference sequence). With 4 bases removed from V and 2 bases from J, the gap between germline ends came to 17 bases. CDR3 length equals 16 residues. CDR3 residues: CASSPASGAPTDTQYF. The CDR3 nucleotides read TGTGCCAGCAGCCCGGCTTCTGGGGCCCCCACAGATACGCAGTATTTT.

V usage is TRBV4-1 and J usage is TRBJ1-4; D is possibly TRBD1 (6 bases). With 0 bases removed from V and 4 bases from J, the gap between germline ends came to 9 bases. Germline values: CDR1 MGHRA, CDR2 YSYEKL. The CDR3 has 15 amino acids. The CDR3 nucleotides read TGCGCCAGCAGCCAAGATAGGGGGGGTAATGAAAAACTGTTTTTT. This encodes CASSQDRGGNEKLFF.

This clonotype was observed many times. The junction shows a germline mismatch at one end, possibly a read error. The chain recombines TRBV3-1 with TRBJ1-2; D gene uncertain. CDR3 length equals 15 residues. Per germline, CDR1 LGHDT and CDR2 YNNKEL (reference sequence). Here the CDR3 reads CASSPLGGPGYGNTF. DNA for the CDR3: TGTGCCAGCAGCCCTCTGGGCGGGCCCGGGTATGGCAACACCTTC.

This clonotype was seen many times. The chain employs TRBV12-3 or TRBV12-4 and TRBJ1-1, with D possibly matching TRBD1 (5 bases). The V gene lost 5 bases and the J gene lost 3 bases, with 10 bases spanning the gap. This CDR3 has 13 amino acids. CDR3 coding DNA: TGTGCCAGCAGTATAGACAGAGACACTGAAGCTTTCTTT. Amino acid sequence: CASSIDRDTEAFF.

This clonotype was detected only a few times. The chain joins TRBV10-3 to TRBJ1-5, with unresolved D. The CDR3 covers 13 residues. CDR1 ENHRY and CDR2 SYGVKD come from the germline V gene. V was shortened by 5 bases and J by 7 bases, with 12 bases between the two germline ends. In DNA form, the CDR3 reads TGTGCCATCAGTCGGGAAGCGAGGCAGCCCCAGCATTTT. Protein sequence: CAISREARQPQHF.

This clonotype was seen at least ten times. In nucleotides, the CDR3 is TGTGCCAGCAGCTTAGATGCACAGGACGAAGCTTTCTTT. As protein: CASSLDAQDEAFF. This sequence joins TRBV11-3 and TRBJ1-1, with D maybe TRBD1 (5 bases). V lost 0 bases and J 8 bases, leaving 10 bases between the germline ends. Germline assignment: CDR1 SGHNT and CDR2 YENEEA. CDR3 length equals 13 residues.

The gene calls are TRBV2 and TRBJ2-3; 14 bases line up with TRBD2. The CDR3 is 15 amino acids. The J segment lost 2 bases and the V segment lost 11 bases, leaving 6 bases of the junction unmatched. Per the germline V gene, CDR1 is SNHLY and CDR2 is FYNNEI. In DNA form, the CDR3 reads TGTGCCGGGACTAGCGGGGGTTCAAACACAGATACGCAGTATTTT. Protein sequence: CAGTSGGSNTDTQYF.

This clonotype was seen ten or more times. The V call is TRBV3-1, the J call TRBJ2-2, with TRBD1 matching 8 bases. The ends lost 4 bases at V and 5 bases at J; junction bases unmatched: 6. The CDR3 has 15 residues. Germline V gene sequence: CDR1 LGHDT, CDR2 YNNKEL (reference sequence). CDR3 nucleotide sequence: TGTGCCAGCAGCCCGTTGGACAGGGTGACCGGGGAGCTGTTTTTT. Amino acid sequence: CASSPLDRVTGELFF.

This clonotype was observed a few times. The rearrangement uses TRBV6-2 or TRBV6-3 and TRBJ1-2, with 7 bases lining up with TRBD1. V lost 2 bases, J lost 5 bases, and 8 bases stayed unmatched. CDR3 length equals 15 residues. From germline, CDR1 is MNHEY and CDR2 SVGEGT. In nucleotides, the CDR3 is TGTGCCAGCAGTTACCTTCGACAGGGCGTATATGGCTACACCTTC. Translated, it gives CASSYLRQGVYGYTF.